Listed below are T cell receptor beta chains from one sample, sequenced in a study of somatic mutations in cytotoxic T cells in rheumatoid arthritis. Repertoires were generated with immunoSEQ multiplex PCR, while TCRdb's copy carries only in-frame clones and drops some. This table has some 10,000 clones, 75% to 90% appearing once. Sample: CD4+ T cells sorted from blood. These receptors all come from a woman younger than 35 with rheumatoid arthritis. The CDR3 runs from the conserved cysteine through the conserved F or W. A D gene is named only where the DNA matches it firmly. Size is omitted from some rows. Given values are once, few, many or a class for expanded clones.

d_call	v_call	clone_size	j_call	cdr3_length	cdr3_aa	cdr3_nt
TRBD1	TRBV25-1	-	TRBJ1-6	16	CASSAPETGGSSPLHF	TGTGCCAGCAGTGCCCCTGAGACAGGGGGAAGTTCACCCCTCCACTTT
TRBD1	TRBV19	-	TRBJ1-6	16	CASLKSSRGYNSPLHF	TGTGCCAGTCTAAAATCTTCCAGGGGGTATAATTCACCCCTCCACTTT
TRBD1	TRBV5-1	-	TRBJ2-5	14	CASSGQGAAETQYF	TGCGCCAGCAGCGGCCAGGGGGCCGCAGAGACCCAGTACTTC
-	TRBV19	once	TRBJ1-3	13	CASSMGRRNTIYF	TGTGCCAGTAGTATGGGCAGACGAAACACCATATATTTT
-	TRBV7-6	-	TRBJ2-6	15	CASSLAGGGANVLTF	TGTGCCAGCAGCTTAGCTGGCGGTGGGGCCAACGTCCTGACTTTC
-	TRBV5-1	-	TRBJ2-5	14	CASSGGGGGETQYF	TGCGCCAGCAGCGGTGGCGGAGGCGGGGAGACCCAGTACTTC
TRBD2	TRBV7-9	-	TRBJ2-7	18	CASSRTSGGTATSYEQYF	TGTGCCAGCAGCCGGACTAGCGGGGGGACAGCCACATCCTACGAGCAGTACTTC
TRBD2	TRBV5-8	-	TRBJ2-1	17	CASSPRPGLAAFGEQFF	TGTGCCAGCAGCCCACGGCCGGGACTAGCGGCCTTCGGTGAGCAGTTCTTC
-	TRBV6-5	-	TRBJ2-5	14	CASSYVPGQETQYF	TGTGCCAGCAGTTACGTGCCGGGGCAAGAGACCCAGTACTTC
-	TRBV11-2	-	TRBJ1-5	15	CASSPTTGLNQPQHF	TGTGCCAGCAGCCCTACGACAGGCCTCAATCAGCCCCAGCATTTT
TRBD1	TRBV5-4	-	TRBJ2-3	16	CASSLGGGQAQDTQYF	TGTGCCAGCAGCTTAGGGGGCGGACAGGCTCAGGATACGCAGTATTTT
TRBD2	TRBV7-2	-	TRBJ2-1	16	CASSLGGAGVLDEQFF	TGTGCCAGCAGCTTAGGGGGAGCGGGAGTATTGGATGAGCAGTTCTTC
-	TRBV10-3	few	TRBJ1-6	14	CAISESTQGSPLHF	TGTGCCATCAGTGAGTCGACTCAGGGTTCACCCCTCCACTTT
TRBD1	TRBV19	-	TRBJ1-2	14	CASRPPGQGYGYTF	TGTGCCAGTAGGCCTCCGGGACAGGGGTATGGCTACACCTTC
TRBD2	TRBV2	-	TRBJ2-2	14	CASGRGGAAGELFF	TGTGCCAGCGGCCGCGGGGGGGCGGCCGGGGAGCTGTTTTTT
TRBD1	TRBV7-7	-	TRBJ1-3	15	CASSDGTGHGNTIYF	TGTGCCAGCAGCGATGGGACAGGCCATGGAAACACCATATATTTT
TRBD1	TRBV6-1	-	TRBJ1-4	13	CASYNSRGEKLFF	TGTGCCAGCTATAATTCCAGGGGGGAAAAACTGTTTTTT
TRBD1	TRBV20-1	-	TRBJ2-7	11	CSARRTGEQYF	TGCAGTGCTCGTAGGACAGGCGAGCAGTACTTC
-	TRBV5-6	-	TRBJ2-7	16	CASKQMRVGVTYEQYF	TGTGCCAGCAAGCAAATGAGGGTTGGGGTCACCTACGAGCAGTACTTC
-	TRBV19	-	TRBJ1-1	14	CASSRDFGNTEAFF	TGTGCCAGTAGCCGGGACTTTGGGAACACTGAAGCTTTCTTT
-	TRBV29-1	-	TRBJ2-5	14	CSVEKGGHQETQYF	TGCAGCGTTGAAAAGGGAGGTCACCAAGAGACCCAGTACTTC
TRBD2	TRBV6-6	-	TRBJ2-7	15	CASSYRGLAEYEQYF	TGTGCCAGCAGTTACCGGGGACTAGCGGAGTACGAGCAGTACTTC
TRBD2	TRBV7-2	-	TRBJ2-1	14	CASRLAGKYNEQFF	TGTGCCAGCAGACTAGCGGGTAAGTACAATGAGCAGTTCTTC
-	TRBV28	-	TRBJ1-4	16	CASTAVNSGTNEKLFF	TGTGCCAGCACCGCGGTTAACTCTGGCACTAATGAAAAACTGTTTTTT
TRBD2	TRBV19	-	TRBJ2-7	15	CASSIVAGADYEQYF	TGTGCCAGTAGTATAGTGGCGGGAGCTGATTACGAGCAGTACTTC
TRBD2	TRBV5-1	-	TRBJ2-3	15	CASSLDLAGTDTQYF	TGCGCCAGCAGCTTGGATCTAGCGGGGACAGATACGCAGTATTTT
TRBD1	TRBV6-5	-	TRBJ1-4	15	CASRTWGQHNEKLFF	TGTGCCAGCAGAACATGGGGACAGCATAATGAAAAACTGTTTTTT
-	TRBV5-1	-	TRBJ2-1	15	CASSLERPSYNEQFF	TGCGCCAGCAGCTTGGAGCGGCCCTCCTACAATGAGCAGTTCTTC
TRBD2	TRBV6-6	-	TRBJ2-3	14	CASRLAGGPDTQYF	TGTGCCAGCAGACTAGCGGGGGGGCCGGATACGCAGTATTTT
-	TRBV7-2	once	TRBJ1-2	12	CASSSQGYGYTF	TGTGCCAGCAGCTCTCAGGGCTATGGCTACACCTTC
-	TRBV14	-	TRBJ2-7	14	CASSLQTGPYEQYF	TGTGCCAGCAGCCTTCAGACAGGACCCTACGAGCAGTACTTC
TRBD1	TRBV10-1	-	TRBJ1-2	14	CASSVDRVWDGYTF	TGCGCCAGCAGTGTGGACAGGGTGTGGGATGGCTACACCTTC
TRBD1	TRBV7-2	-	TRBJ1-2	15	CASSSRTGIVYGYTF	TGTGCCAGCAGCTCAAGGACAGGGATAGTCTATGGCTACACCTTC
TRBD1	TRBV10-3	-	TRBJ1-2	12	CAIMGQGYGYTF	TGTGCCATCATGGGACAGGGCTATGGCTACACCTTC
TRBD2	TRBV7-3	-	TRBJ2-1	15	CASSRTSGSYNEQFF	TGTGCCAGCAGCCGTACTAGCGGCTCCTACAATGAGCAGTTCTTC
-	TRBV18	-	TRBJ2-3	15	CASSPQFRATDTQYF	TGTGCCAGCTCACCACAATTTAGAGCCACAGATACGCAGTATTTT
-	TRBV7-9	-	TRBJ2-5	14	CASSLWEEQETQYF	TGTGCCAGCAGCTTATGGGAGGAGCAAGAGACCCAGTACTTC
TRBD2	TRBV7-3	-	TRBJ2-7	15	CASSLMGAGGYEQYF	TGTGCCAGCAGCCTCATGGGAGCGGGGGGTTACGAGCAGTACTTC
TRBD2	TRBV5-4	-	TRBJ2-1	16	CASSRRSGSSYNEQFF	TGTGCCAGCAGCCGGCGTAGCGGGAGCTCCTACAATGAGCAGTTCTTC
-	TRBV6-5	-	TRBJ1-1	15	CASSRSGGPNTEAFF	TGTGCCAGCAGCCGCTCTGGAGGGCCGAACACTGAAGCTTTCTTT
-	TRBV7-9	-	TRBJ1-2	14	CASSLGNYPYGYTF	TGTGCCAGCAGCTTAGGGAACTACCCCTATGGCTACACCTTC